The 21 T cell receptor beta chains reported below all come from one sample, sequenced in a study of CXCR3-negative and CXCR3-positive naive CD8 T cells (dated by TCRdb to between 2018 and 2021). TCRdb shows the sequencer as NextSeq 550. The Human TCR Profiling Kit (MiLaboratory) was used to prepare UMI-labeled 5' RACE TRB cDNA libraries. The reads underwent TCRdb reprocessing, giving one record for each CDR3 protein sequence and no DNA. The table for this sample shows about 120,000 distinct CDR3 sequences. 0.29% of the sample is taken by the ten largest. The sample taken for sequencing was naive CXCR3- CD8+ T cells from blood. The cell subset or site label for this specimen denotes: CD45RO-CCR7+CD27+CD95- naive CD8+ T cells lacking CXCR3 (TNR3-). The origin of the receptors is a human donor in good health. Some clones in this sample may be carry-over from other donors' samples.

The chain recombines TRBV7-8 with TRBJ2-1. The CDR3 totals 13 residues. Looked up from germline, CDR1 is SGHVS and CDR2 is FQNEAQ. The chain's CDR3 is CASSPIAGNEQFF. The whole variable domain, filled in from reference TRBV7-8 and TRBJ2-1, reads GAGVSQSPRYKVAKRGQDVALRCDPISGHVSLFWYQQALGQGPEFLTYFQNEAQLDKSGLPSDRFFAERPEGSVSTLKIQRTQQEDSAVYLCASSPIAGNEQFFGPGTRLTVL.

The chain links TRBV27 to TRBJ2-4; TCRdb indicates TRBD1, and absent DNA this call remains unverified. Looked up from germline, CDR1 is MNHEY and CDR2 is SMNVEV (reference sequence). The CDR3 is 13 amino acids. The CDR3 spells CASSLGVGDIQYF.

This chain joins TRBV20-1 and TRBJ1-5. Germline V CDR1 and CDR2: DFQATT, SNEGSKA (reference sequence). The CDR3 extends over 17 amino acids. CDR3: CSAIMSISRISNQPQHF.

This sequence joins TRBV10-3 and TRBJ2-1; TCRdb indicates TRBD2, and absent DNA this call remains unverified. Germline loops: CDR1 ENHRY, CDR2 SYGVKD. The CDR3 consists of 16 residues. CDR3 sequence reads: CAISDELAGGYDEQFF.

The CDR3 sequence is CASSGDGDGSNQPQHF. This chain links TRBV9 with TRBJ1-5. Germline-derived CDR1 and CDR2 are SGDLS and YYNGEE. This CDR3 region has 16 residues.

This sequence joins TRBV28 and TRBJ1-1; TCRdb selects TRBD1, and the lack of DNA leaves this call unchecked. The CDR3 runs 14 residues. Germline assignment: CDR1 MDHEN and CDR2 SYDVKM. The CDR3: CASSHRGQGTEAFF.

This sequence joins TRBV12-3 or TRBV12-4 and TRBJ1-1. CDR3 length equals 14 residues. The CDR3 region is CASSLGGVDTEAFF.

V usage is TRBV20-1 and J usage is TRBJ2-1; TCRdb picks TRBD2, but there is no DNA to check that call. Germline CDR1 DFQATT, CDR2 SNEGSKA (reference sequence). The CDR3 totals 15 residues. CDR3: CSARHLAGVINEQFF.

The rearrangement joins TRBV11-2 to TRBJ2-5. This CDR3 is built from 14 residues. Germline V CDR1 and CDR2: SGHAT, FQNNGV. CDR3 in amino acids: CASSYVGYQETQYF.

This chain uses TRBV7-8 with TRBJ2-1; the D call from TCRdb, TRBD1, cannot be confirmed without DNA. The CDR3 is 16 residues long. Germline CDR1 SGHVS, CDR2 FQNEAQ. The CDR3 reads CASSPTGGTSYNEQFF.

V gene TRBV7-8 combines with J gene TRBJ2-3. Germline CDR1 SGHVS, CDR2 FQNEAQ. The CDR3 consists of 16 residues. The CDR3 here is CASSLEGSLSTDTQYF.

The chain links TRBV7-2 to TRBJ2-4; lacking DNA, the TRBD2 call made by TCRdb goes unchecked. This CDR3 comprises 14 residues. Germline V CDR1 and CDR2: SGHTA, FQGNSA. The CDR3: CASNIGGLENIQYF.

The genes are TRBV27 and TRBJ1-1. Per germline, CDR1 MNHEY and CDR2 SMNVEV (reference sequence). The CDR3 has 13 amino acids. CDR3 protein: CASSLKVNTEAFF.

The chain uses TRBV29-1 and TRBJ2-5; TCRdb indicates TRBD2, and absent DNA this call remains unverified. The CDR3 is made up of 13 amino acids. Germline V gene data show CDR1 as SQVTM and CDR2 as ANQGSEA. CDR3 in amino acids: CSTSWDYEETQYF.

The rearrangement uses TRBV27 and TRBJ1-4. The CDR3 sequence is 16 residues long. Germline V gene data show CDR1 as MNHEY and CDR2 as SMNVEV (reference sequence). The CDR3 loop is CASSLIPQPSNEKLFF. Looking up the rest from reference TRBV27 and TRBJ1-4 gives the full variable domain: EAQVTQNPRYLITVTGKKLTVTCSQNMNHEYMSWYRQDPGLGLRQIYYSMNVEVTDKGDVPEGYKVSRKEKRNFPLILESPSPNQTSLYFCASSLIPQPSNEKLFFGSGTQLSVL.

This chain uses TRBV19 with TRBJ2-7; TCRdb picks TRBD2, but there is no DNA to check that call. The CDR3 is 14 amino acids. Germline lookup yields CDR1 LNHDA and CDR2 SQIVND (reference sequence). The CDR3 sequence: CASSGRDRGDEQYF.

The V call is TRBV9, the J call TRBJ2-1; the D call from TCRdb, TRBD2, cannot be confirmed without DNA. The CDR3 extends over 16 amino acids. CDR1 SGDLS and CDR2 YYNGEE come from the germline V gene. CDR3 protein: CASSAATRREYNEQFF.

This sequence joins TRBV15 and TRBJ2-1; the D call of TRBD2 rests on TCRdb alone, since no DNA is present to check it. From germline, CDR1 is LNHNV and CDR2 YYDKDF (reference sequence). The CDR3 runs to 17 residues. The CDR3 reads CATSPAGDPSSYNEQFF.

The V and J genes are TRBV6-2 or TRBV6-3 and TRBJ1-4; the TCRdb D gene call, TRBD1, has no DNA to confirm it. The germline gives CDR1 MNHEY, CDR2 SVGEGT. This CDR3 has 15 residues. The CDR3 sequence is CASSPTPGLNEKLFF.

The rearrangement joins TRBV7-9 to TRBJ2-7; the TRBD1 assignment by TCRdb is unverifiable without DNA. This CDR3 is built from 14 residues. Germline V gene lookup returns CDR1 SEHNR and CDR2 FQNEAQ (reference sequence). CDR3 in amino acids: CASSSDRGRDEQYF.

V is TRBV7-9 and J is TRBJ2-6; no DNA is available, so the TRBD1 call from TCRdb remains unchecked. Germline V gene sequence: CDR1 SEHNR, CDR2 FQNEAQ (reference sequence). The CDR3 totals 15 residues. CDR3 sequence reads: CASSPAGIGANVLTF.